Below, 26 T cell receptor beta chains from the same sample are listed, as sequenced in a study of T-cell reconstitution after alpha-beta-depleted transplantation in children. Unique molecular identifiers were used in preparing the TCRbeta library. One entry per CDR3 protein results from TCRdb running MiXCR on the PCR reads. The sample has roughly 200,000 distinct CDR3 sequences, roughly 7.1% seen once. Sequencing used PBMCs, obtained before TCRalphabeta/CD19-depleted stem cell transplant. These receptors all stem from a boy aged 2 to 9 with acute lymphoblastic leukemia, due to receive a stem cell transplant.

This clonotype was counted many times. CDR3 sequence (DNA): TGTGCCAGCAGCGTAGGCCAGCTCTCCTACGAGCAGTACTTC. This gives the protein CASSVGQLSYEQYF. The gene calls are TRBV9 and TRBJ2-7; D is unresolved. This CDR3 is built from 14 residues. V gave up 0 bases and J gave up 0 bases, with 7 bases separating them. The germline V gene encodes CDR1 SGDLS and CDR2 YYNGEE.

The table lists this clonotype with many counts. The chain couples TRBV29-1 to TRBJ2-7; TRBD1 might be the D (5 bases). The CDR3 runs to 12 residues. In germline, CDR1 is SQVTM, CDR2 ANQGSEA. V was cut by 7 bases and J by 0 bases, with 10 bases left in between. CDR3 protein: CSAAQGSYEQYF. Here the CDR3 DNA reads TGCAGCGCCGCGCAGGGCTCCTACGAGCAGTACTTC.

This clonotype has ten or more counts. The rearrangement links TRBV7-2 to TRBJ2-1; D might be TRBD1 (6 bases). This CDR3 is built from 13 residues. Germline-derived CDR1 and CDR2 are SGHTA and FQGNSA. V gave up 1 base and J gave up 11 bases, with 12 bases separating them. DNA of the CDR3: TGTGCCAGCAGCTTAGACGGGACAATGCAGCAGTTCTTC. Translation gives CASSLDGTMQQFF. Full variable domain (missing parts from reference TRBV7-2 and TRBJ2-1): GAGVSQSPSNKVTEKGKDVELRCDPISGHTALYWYRQSLGQGLEFLIYFQGNSAPDKSGLPSDRFSAERTGGSVSTLTIQRTQQEDSAVYLCASSLDGTMQQFFGPGTRLTVL.

This clonotype was detected many times. CDR3: CSVDKQGTEQYF. The CDR3 DNA is TGCAGCGTTGATAAACAGGGGACCGAGCAGTACTTC. This chain links TRBV29-1 with TRBJ2-7; 7 bases match TRBD1. The V segment lost 3 bases and the J segment 6 bases; nucleotides outside the gene matches: 5. The CDR3 is 12 residues long. Germline CDR1 reads SQVTM; CDR2 reads ANQGSEA.

This clonotype was detected ten times or more. The genes are TRBV29-1 and TRBJ1-6; 8 bases agree with TRBD1. Per germline, CDR1 SQVTM and CDR2 ANQGSEA. V was clipped by 6 bases and J by 14 bases; unmatched bases: 6. The CDR3 has 11 amino acids. CDR3 sequence: CSVSTGATLHF. The DNA for the CDR3 is TGCAGCGTGTCGACAGGGGCCACCCTCCACTTT.

This clonotype showed up many times. V is TRBV20-1 and J is TRBJ2-1, with D possibly being TRBD2 (6 bases). Deletions cut 7 bases from V and 1 base from J, with 14 bases between. Looked up from germline, CDR1 is DFQATT and CDR2 is SNEGSKA (reference sequence). The CDR3 covers 14 residues. Here the CDR3 reads CSGLTGESYNEQFF. CDR3 nucleotides: TGCAGTGGTCTGACGGGGGAGTCCTACAATGAGCAGTTCTTC.

This clonotype was observed many times. The chain links TRBV12-3 or TRBV12-4 to TRBJ2-3; D remains unclear. The germline V and J ends were trimmed by 3 bases and 7 bases, with 14 bases remaining between them. The CDR3 extends over 14 amino acids. The CDR3 is CASSFGFDSNTQYF. The CDR3 DNA is TGTGCCAGCAGTTTTGGTTTTGACTCGAATACGCAGTATTTT.

In this sample, this clonotype turned up many times. The rearrangement uses TRBV7-2 and TRBJ2-1, with 7 bases that match TRBD2. CDR1 is SGHTA and CDR2 is FQGNSA in the germline V gene. V trimming: 6 bases; J trimming: 10 bases; junction bases outside the gene matches: 3. The CDR3 loop spans 11 amino acids. CDR3 residues: CASRGGSEQFF. CDR3 DNA sequence: TGTGCCAGCAGGGGGGGGAGCGAGCAGTTCTTC.

This clonotype has a count of ten or more. The genes are TRBV3-1 and TRBJ1-1; unclear D gene. The CDR3 runs to 15 residues. Trimming took off 0 bases at V and 4 bases at J, with 12 bases between the two ends. Germline-derived CDR1 and CDR2 are LGHDT and YNNKEL (reference sequence). The CDR3, as DNA: TGTGCCAGCAGCCAAGAGCGGGTAGGAGGCACTGAAGCTTTCTTT. It encodes CASSQERVGGTEAFF.

This clonotype was recorded many times. The J gene is TRBJ2-5, the V gene TRBV29-1; maybe TRBD2 (6 bases). The germline gives CDR1 SQVTM, CDR2 ANQGSEA. The V end was cut by 5 bases, the J end by 0 bases, with 10 bases between. CDR3 length: 13 residues. In DNA form, the CDR3 reads TGCAGCGTTTTAACGGGAGACCAAGAGACCCAGTACTTC. Encoded protein: CSVLTGDQETQYF.

This clonotype has ten or more counts. The V call is TRBV27, the J call TRBJ1-5; no clear D gene. Germline loops: CDR1 MNHEY, CDR2 SMNVEV (reference sequence). Trimming cost V 4 bases and J 3 bases, with 4 bases left between them. The CDR3 extends over 12 amino acids. The CDR3 DNA is TGTGCCAGCAGTTCGGCCAATCAGCCCCAGCATTTT. It is translated as CASSSANQPQHF.

This clonotype was seen repeatedly, ten times or more. The chain links TRBV7-7 to TRBJ2-1; 10 bases are shared with TRBD1. Germline trimming cut 2 bases from V and 8 bases from J; bases unmatched to any gene: 6. The CDR3 has 15 amino acids. CDR1 is SSHAT and CDR2 is FNYEAQ in the germline V gene (reference sequence). CDR3 DNA sequence: TGTGCCAGCAGCTTACGGGACAGGGGTATCGATGAGCAGTTCTTC. This translates into CASSLRDRGIDEQFF.

In its sample, this clonotype was seen a few times. The J gene is TRBJ2-7, the V gene TRBV4-3; TRBD2 might be the D (5 bases). Deletions cut 4 bases from V and 4 bases from J, with 14 bases between. The CDR3 loop spans 14 amino acids. In germline, CDR1 is LGHNA, CDR2 YSLEER. The DNA for the CDR3 is TGCGCCAGCAGCCCTCCCCAAGCGGCTTACGAGCAGTACTTC. It translates to CASSPPQAAYEQYF.

This clonotype came up many times. The chain has TRBV12-3 or TRBV12-4 and TRBJ2-3; D possibly corresponds to TRBD1 (6 bases). The CDR3 contains 14 residues. Trimming removed 5 bases at V and 7 bases at J, with 16 bases between. The chain's CDR3 is CASSRQQGDNTQYF. CDR3 bases: TGTGCCAGCAGTCGACAACAGGGCGATAATACGCAGTATTTT.

This clonotype was observed many times. The chain employs TRBV5-1 and TRBJ1-1; 7 bases align to TRBD1. CDR3 length: 14 residues. With 0 bases clipped from V and 3 bases from J, the junction kept 2 bases outside the gene matches. Germline V gives CDR1 SGHRS, CDR2 YFSETQ. The CDR3 sequence: CASSLDRGDTEAFF. The CDR3 nucleotides are TGCGCCAGCAGCTTGGACAGGGGAGACACTGAAGCTTTCTTT.

At least ten counts were recorded for this clonotype. V and J are TRBV7-2 and TRBJ1-5, with TRBD1 matching over 8 bases. The V gene's germline CDR1 is SGHTA and CDR2 FQGNSA. J was trimmed by 6 bases and V by 5 bases; bases with no gene match: 9. The CDR3 is 15 residues long. CDR3 sequence reads: CASSPRTGMSQPQHF. In DNA, the CDR3 is TGTGCCAGCAGCCCACGGACAGGGATGAGTCAGCCCCAGCATTTT.

This clonotype has a count of ten or more. The chain couples TRBV6-2 or TRBV6-3 to TRBJ1-5; a possible D gene is TRBD1 (6 bases). The CDR3 runs to 17 residues. Germline assignment: CDR1 MNHEY and CDR2 SVGEGT. Trimming took 0 bases from V and 1 from J, leaving 13 bases between them. The CDR3: CASSYSARGLSNQPQHF. The CDR3 DNA reads as TGTGCCAGCAGTTACTCGGCCAGGGGATTAAGCAATCAGCCCCAGCATTTT.

At least ten counts were recorded for this clonotype. J is TRBJ1-1 and V is TRBV29-1, with unresolved D. CDR1 and CDR2 (germline): SQVTM, ANQGSEA. The ends were cut back, 7 bases at V and 2 bases at J, with 8 bases in the middle. The CDR3 extends over 11 amino acids. The CDR3 DNA is TGCAGCGGGGCGCGAAACACTGAAGCTTTCTTT. Translated, it gives CSGARNTEAFF.

The table lists this clonotype with many counts. The chain recombines TRBV12-3 or TRBV12-4 with TRBJ2-1, with D possibly being TRBD2 (5 bases). This CDR3 has 11 amino acids. V dropped 2 bases and J dropped 12 bases, with 8 bases sitting between them. CDR3 in amino acids: CASSLRRGQFF. The CDR3 DNA reads TGTGCCAGCAGTTTACGCCGGGGGCAGTTCTTC.

This clonotype was seen many times. The rearrangement uses TRBV27 and TRBJ2-1; 8 bases match TRBD2. This CDR3 is 15 amino acids long. J lost 7 bases, V lost 4 bases, and 9 bases had no gene match. Germline V gene sequence: CDR1 MNHEY, CDR2 SMNVEV (reference sequence). CDR3 residues: CASSWTGGPENEQFF. DNA of the CDR3: TGTGCCAGCAGTTGGACGGGAGGGCCGGAAAATGAGCAGTTCTTC.

This clonotype has just a few counts. The rearrangement links TRBV24-1 to TRBJ2-1, with 9 bases matching TRBD2. In germline, CDR1 is KGHDR, CDR2 SFDVKD. The CDR3 sequence is 16 residues long. The V segment lost 0 bases and the J segment 8 bases; nucleotides outside the gene matches: 7. The CDR3 protein is CATSDLLAGGLHEQFF. CDR3 coding DNA: TGTGCCACCAGTGATTTGCTTGCGGGGGGGCTTCATGAGCAGTTCTTC.

The chain combines TRBV6-1 with TRBJ2-7; D might be TRBD2 (6 bases). Germline V gives CDR1 MNHNS, CDR2 SASEGT. The length of the CDR3 is 15 residues. Trimming took off 8 bases at V and 3 bases at J, with 20 bases between the two ends. CDR3 in amino acids: CASSKLTDYFYEQYF. CDR3 nucleotides: TGTGCCAGCTCAAAATTAACGGACTATTTCTACGAGCAGTACTTC.

This clonotype was recorded many times. The V call is TRBV29-1, the J call TRBJ2-7; D may correspond to TRBD1 or TRBD2 (5 bases each). CDR1 is SQVTM and CDR2 is ANQGSEA in the germline V gene. The V gene lost 5 bases and the J gene lost 1 base, with 15 bases spanning the gap. The CDR3 consists of 14 residues. CDR3 nucleotides: TGCAGCGTTCCCGGGACCGACTCGTCCTACGAGCAGTACTTC. Its translation: CSVPGTDSSYEQYF.

The CDR3 nucleotides are TGTGCCAGCCGCGGAGGGAGCACAGATACGCAGTATTTT. Translation: CASRGGSTDTQYF. The V and J genes are TRBV5-5 and TRBJ2-3, with D possibly matching TRBD2 (6 bases). Trimming stripped 7 bases from V and 0 bases from J, with 9 bases between. This CDR3 is 13 amino acids long. The germline gives CDR1 SGHKS, CDR2 YYEKEE (reference sequence).

The J gene is TRBJ1-1, the V gene TRBV12-5; D is perhaps TRBD1 (5 bases). Germline V CDR1 and CDR2: LGHNT, FRNRAP. The CDR3 loop spans 14 amino acids. Trimming left V 6 bases short and J 1 base short, with 12 bases between. CDR3 residues: CASGWDGGNTEAFF. In nucleotides, the CDR3 is TGTGCTAGTGGCTGGGACGGGGGGAACACTGAAGCTTTCTTT.

The rearrangement uses TRBV5-1 and TRBJ2-7, with 8 bases fitting TRBD2. V lost 0 bases to trimming and J lost 6 bases; unmatched junction nucleotides: 5. The CDR3 is made up of 14 amino acids. The V gene's germline CDR1 is SGHRS and CDR2 YFSETQ. This CDR3 reads CASSLVAAGGEQYF. Written as DNA, the CDR3 is TGCGCCAGCAGCTTGGTGGCGGCGGGGGGCGAGCAGTACTTC.